This paragraph reports one TCR beta chain. Its specificity is not known. These data belong to a study of T cells after posttransplantation cyclophosphamide. Cells defined as naive were viable CD3+CD4+ or CD3+CD8+ and CCR7+CD45RA+CD45RO-CD95-CD27+CD28+. Generated by immunoSEQ multiplex PCR, the TCRdb table keeps only in-frame clones and is missing some. The table lists under 20,000 clones, roughly 92% of them singletons, with 0.27% in the top ten. From germline, CDR1 is SGHDT and CDR2 YYEEEE. This CDR3 has 13 residues. V shed 4 bases and J shed 3 bases, with 10 bases lying between them. Study-level findings and limits: Recipient CMV seropositivity and CMV reactivation strongly tracked TRB clonality. Donor-recipient repertoire similarity was low at 1-2 months, rising over year one.

The source of this sequence is a woman aged 50 to 60 in good health and a related stem cell transplant donor. Input material: naive CD4+ T cells sorted from blood. The V gene is TRBV5-6, the J gene TRBJ1-2; TRBD1 is a possible D gene (5 bases). Here the CDR3 DNA reads TGTGCCAGCAGCCAGGGACTCTACTATGGCTACACCTTC. This encodes CASSQGLYYGYTF. Drawing the rest from reference TRBV5-6 and TRBJ1-2, the complete variable domain is DAGVTQSPTHLIKTRGQQVTLRCSPKSGHDTVSWYQQALGQGPQFIFQYYEEEERQRGNFPDRFSGHQFPNYSSELNVNALLLGDSALYLCASSQGLYYGYTFGSGTRLTVV.